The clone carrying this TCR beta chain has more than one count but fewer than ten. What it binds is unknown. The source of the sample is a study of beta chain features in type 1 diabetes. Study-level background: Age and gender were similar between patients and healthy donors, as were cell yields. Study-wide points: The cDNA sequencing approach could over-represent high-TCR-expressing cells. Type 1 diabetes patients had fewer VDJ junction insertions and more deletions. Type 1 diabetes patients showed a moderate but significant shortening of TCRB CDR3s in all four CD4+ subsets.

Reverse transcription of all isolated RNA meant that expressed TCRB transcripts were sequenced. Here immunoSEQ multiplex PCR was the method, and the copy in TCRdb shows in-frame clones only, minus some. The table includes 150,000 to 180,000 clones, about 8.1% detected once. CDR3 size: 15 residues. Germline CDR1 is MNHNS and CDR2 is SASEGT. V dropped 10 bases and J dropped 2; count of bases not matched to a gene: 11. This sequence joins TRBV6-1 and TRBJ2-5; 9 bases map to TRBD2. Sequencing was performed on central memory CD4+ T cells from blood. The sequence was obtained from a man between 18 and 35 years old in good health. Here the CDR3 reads CATRRVAGVQETQYF. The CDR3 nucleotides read TGTGCCACCAGGCGGGTAGCGGGGGTACAAGAGACCCAGTACTTC.